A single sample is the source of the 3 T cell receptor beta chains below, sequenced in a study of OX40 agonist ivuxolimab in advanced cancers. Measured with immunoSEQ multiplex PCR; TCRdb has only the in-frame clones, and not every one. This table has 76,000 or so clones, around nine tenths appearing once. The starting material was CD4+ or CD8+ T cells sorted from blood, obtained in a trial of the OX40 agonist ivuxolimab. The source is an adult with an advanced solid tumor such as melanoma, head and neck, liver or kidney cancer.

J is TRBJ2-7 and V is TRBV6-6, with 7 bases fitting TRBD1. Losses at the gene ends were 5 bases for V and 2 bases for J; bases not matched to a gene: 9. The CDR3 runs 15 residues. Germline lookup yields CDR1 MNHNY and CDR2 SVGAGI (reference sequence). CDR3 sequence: CASSKRRQGTYEQYF. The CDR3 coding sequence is TGTGCCAGCAGTAAGCGAAGACAGGGAACCTACGAGCAGTACTTC.

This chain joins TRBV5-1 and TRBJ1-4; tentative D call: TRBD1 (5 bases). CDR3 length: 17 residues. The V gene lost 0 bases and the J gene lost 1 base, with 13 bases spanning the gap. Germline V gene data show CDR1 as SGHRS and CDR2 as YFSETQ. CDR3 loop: CASSLVLLGGTNEKLFF. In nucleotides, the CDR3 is TGCGCCAGCAGCTTGGTCCTCTTGGGGGGAACTAATGAAAAACTGTTTTTT.

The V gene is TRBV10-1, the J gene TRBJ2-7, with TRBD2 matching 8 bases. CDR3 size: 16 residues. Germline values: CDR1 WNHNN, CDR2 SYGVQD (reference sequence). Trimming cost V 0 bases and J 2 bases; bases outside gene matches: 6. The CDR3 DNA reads TGCGCCAGCAGTGAGTCTATGGCGGGGGGTGCCTACGAGCAGTACTTC. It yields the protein CASSESMAGGAYEQYF.